This TCR beta chain stems from a study of T-cell memory formation after mild COVID-19. Study in general: Among the donors, TCR clusters were largely specific to each donor. Study conclusions and caveats: Pre-infection memory already had some responding clones, implying cross-reactive memory joined.

TCRdb reanalysed the 5' RACE reads using MiXCR and keeps one entry per CDR3 protein. The top ten hold about 20% of the sample, which has 380,000 or so distinct CDR3 sequences, about an eighth seen once. Per the germline V gene, CDR1 is SEHNR and CDR2 is FQNEAQ (reference sequence). V was clipped by 7 bases and J by 3 bases, with 8 bases between them. The CDR3 is 12 amino acids. This clonotype has just a few counts. Its antigen remains unidentified. This receptor was obtained from a man aged 18 to 29 who had mild COVID-19 (a few samples of this study predate the infection). Cell type and time point are not known. Source material: PBMCs or a T cell subset sorted from them (not recorded which). The V gene is TRBV7-9, the J gene TRBJ2-3; D is unclear. CDR3 sequence: CASTNETDTQYF. DNA for the CDR3: TGTGCCAGCACAAATGAAACAGATACGCAGTATTTT.